The next 2 T cell receptor beta chains were all read from a single sample in a study of Ad26.COV2.S vaccination and SARS-CoV-2 variants. This table comes from immunoSEQ multiplex PCR, and its TCRdb copy is limited to in-frame clones, with some not included. This table has fewer than 500,000 clones, 89% appearing once. Treatment meaning: 15 to 20 received Ad26.COV2.S at low or high dose, single or two shots; five or six received placebo; per-sample allocation not given. Day 63 after the first injection of vaccine or placebo was the sampling time. Sequencing was performed on peripheral blood, taken in a trial of Ad26.COV2.S vaccine versus placebo. Receptors were obtained from a person aged 18-60 years who received the Ad26.COV2.S COVID-19 vaccine or a placebo.

V is TRBV9 and J is TRBJ2-2, with a weak D call TRBD2 (5 bases). This CDR3 is 18 amino acids long. Trimming cost V 0 bases and J 3 bases, with 18 bases left between them. Germline CDR1 SGDLS, CDR2 YYNGEE. In nucleotides, the CDR3 is TGTGCCAGCAGCGTAGCTTCACTAGGGTGGTTTGACACCGGGGAGCTGTTTTTT. Its protein is CASSVASLGWFDTGELFF.

V and J are TRBV11-2 and TRBJ1-4; 9 nucleotides line up with TRBD1. The V gene end was trimmed by 4 bases and the J gene end by 7 bases; junction bases not matched to a gene: 7. Per germline, CDR1 SGHAT and CDR2 FQNNGV. This CDR3 has 15 amino acids. The CDR3 loop is CASSSGQGKSEKLFF. Here the CDR3 DNA reads TGTGCCAGCAGCTCGGGACAGGGCAAAAGTGAAAAACTGTTTTTT.